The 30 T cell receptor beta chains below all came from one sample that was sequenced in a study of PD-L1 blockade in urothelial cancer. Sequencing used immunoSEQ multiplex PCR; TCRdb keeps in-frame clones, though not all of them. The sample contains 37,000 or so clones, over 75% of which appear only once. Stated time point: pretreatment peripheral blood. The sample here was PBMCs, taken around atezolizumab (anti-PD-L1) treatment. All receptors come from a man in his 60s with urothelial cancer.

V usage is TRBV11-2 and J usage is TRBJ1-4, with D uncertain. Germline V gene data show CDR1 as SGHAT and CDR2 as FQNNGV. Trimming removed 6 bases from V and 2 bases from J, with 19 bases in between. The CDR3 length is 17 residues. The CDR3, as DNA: TGTGCCAGCAGTATCCGGGTGACCGTGGCTACTAATGAAAAACTGTTTTTT. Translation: CASSIRVTVATNEKLFF. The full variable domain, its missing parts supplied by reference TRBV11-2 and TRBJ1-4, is EAGVAQSPRYKIIEKRQSVAFWCNPISGHATLYWYQQILGQGPKLLIQFQNNGVVDDSQLPKDRFSAERLKGVDSTLKIQPAKLEDSAVYLCASSIRVTVATNEKLFFGSGTQLSVL.

In DNA form, the CDR3 reads TGTGCCAGCAGCTTAGGATCAATCGGAGAGACCCAGTACTTC. Protein product: CASSLGSIGETQYF. The rearrangement uses TRBV7-9 and TRBJ2-5, with unresolved D. CDR3 length: 14 residues. Trimming took 1 base from V and 4 from J, leaving 10 bases between them. Per germline, CDR1 SEHNR and CDR2 FQNEAQ (reference sequence).

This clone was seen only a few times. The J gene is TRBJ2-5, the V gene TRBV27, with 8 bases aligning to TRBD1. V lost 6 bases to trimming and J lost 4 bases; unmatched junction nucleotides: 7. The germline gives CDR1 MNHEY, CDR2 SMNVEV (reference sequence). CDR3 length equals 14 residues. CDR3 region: CASRARGRTETQYF. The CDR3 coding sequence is TGTGCCAGCAGGGCCAGGGGGCGCACAGAGACCCAGTACTTC.

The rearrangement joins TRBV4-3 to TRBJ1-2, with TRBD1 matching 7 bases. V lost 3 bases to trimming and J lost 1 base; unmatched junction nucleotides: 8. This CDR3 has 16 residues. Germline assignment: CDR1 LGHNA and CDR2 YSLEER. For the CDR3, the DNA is TGCGCCAGCAGCCACCTGACAGGGAATCTTAACTATGGCTACACCTTC. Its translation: CASSHLTGNLNYGYTF.

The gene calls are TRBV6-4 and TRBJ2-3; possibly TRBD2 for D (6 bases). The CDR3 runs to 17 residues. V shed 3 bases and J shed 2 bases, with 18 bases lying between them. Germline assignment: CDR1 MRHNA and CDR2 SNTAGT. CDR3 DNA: TGTGCCAGCAGTGAAAAACTAGCCGCGCGAATCACAGATACGCAGTATTTT. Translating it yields CASSEKLAARITDTQYF.

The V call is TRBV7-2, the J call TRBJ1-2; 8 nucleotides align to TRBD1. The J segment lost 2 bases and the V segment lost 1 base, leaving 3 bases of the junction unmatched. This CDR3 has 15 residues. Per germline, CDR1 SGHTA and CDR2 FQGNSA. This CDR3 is CASSLVWTGNYGYTF. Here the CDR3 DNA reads TGTGCCAGCAGCTTAGTTTGGACAGGGAACTATGGCTACACCTTC.

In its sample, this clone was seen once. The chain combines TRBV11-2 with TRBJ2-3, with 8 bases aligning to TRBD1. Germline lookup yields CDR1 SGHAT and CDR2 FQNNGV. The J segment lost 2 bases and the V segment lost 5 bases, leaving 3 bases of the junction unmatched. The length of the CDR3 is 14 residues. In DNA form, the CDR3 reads TGTGCCAGCAGCCGACAGGGGATCACAGATACGCAGTATTTT. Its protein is CASSRQGITDTQYF.

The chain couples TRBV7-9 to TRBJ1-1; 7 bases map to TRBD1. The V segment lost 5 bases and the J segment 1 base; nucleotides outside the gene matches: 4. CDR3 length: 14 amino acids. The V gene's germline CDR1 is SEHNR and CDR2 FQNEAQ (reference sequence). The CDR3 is CASSQGVRNTEAFF. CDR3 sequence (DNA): TGTGCCAGCAGCCAGGGGGTCAGGAACACTGAAGCTTTCTTT.

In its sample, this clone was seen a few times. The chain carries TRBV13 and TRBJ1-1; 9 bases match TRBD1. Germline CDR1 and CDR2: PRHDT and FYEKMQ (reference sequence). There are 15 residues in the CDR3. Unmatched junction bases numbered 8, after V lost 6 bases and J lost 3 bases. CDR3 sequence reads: CASRLSGQGHTEAFF. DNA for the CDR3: TGTGCCAGCAGGCTATCAGGACAGGGGCACACTGAAGCTTTCTTT.

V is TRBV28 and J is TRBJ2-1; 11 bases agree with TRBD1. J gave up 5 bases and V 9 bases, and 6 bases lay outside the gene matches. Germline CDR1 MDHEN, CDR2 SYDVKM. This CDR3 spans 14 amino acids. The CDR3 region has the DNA TGTGCCAGTGCGGGACAGGGGGAGAACAATGAGCAGTTCTTC. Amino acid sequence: CASAGQGENNEQFF.

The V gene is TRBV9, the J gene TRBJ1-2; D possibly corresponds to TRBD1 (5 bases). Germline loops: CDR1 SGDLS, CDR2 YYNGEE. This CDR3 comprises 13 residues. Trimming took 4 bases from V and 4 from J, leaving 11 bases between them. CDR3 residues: CASSPRGAYGYTF. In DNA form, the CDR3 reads TGTGCCAGCAGCCCCCGTGGGGCCTATGGCTACACCTTC.

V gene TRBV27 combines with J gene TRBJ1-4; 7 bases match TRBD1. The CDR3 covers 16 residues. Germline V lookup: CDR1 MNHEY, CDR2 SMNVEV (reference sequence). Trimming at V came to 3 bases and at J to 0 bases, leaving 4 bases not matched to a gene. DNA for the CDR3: TGTGCCAGCAGTTTTGCAGGGGGAGCAACTAATGAAAAACTGTTTTTT. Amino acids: CASSFAGGATNEKLFF. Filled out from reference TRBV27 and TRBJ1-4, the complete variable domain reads EAQVTQNPRYLITVTGKKLTVTCSQNMNHEYMSWYRQDPGLGLRQIYYSMNVEVTDKGDVPEGYKVSRKEKRNFPLILESPSPNQTSLYFCASSFAGGATNEKLFFGSGTQLSVL.

CDR3 bases: TGTGCCAGCAGCTCCCTAGGGGGATCGGAAAAACTGTTTTTT. Translated: CASSSLGGSEKLFF. The chain is built from TRBV7-9 and TRBJ1-4; the D gene is possibly TRBD1 (6 bases). The CDR3 is 14 amino acids. Germline CDR1 reads SEHNR; CDR2 reads FQNEAQ (reference sequence). Trimming pared 4 bases from V and 8 bases from J, leaving 14 bases between.

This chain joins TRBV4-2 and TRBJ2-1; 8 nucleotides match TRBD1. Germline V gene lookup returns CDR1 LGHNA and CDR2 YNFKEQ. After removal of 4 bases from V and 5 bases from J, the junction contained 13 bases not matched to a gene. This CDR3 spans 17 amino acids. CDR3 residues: CASSRPSGTGGNNEQFF. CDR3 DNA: TGTGCCAGCAGCCGCCCCTCCGGGACAGGAGGAAACAATGAGCAGTTCTTC.

The CDR3 region has the DNA TGCGCCAGCAGCCCCTCGACAGGGAAGGAGACCCAGTACTTC. It codes for CASSPSTGKETQYF. J is TRBJ2-5 and V is TRBV5-1; 7 bases agree with TRBD1. V was clipped by 4 bases and J by 5 bases; unmatched bases: 8. Per germline, CDR1 SGHRS and CDR2 YFSETQ. The CDR3 runs to 14 residues.

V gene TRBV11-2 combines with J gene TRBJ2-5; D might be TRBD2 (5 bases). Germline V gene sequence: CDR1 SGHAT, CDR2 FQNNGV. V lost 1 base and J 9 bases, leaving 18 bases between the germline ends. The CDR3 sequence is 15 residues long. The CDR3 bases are TGTGCCAGCAGCTTAGTAAGGGCAGAGGGTAGCCCCCAGTACTTC. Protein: CASSLVRAEGSPQYF.

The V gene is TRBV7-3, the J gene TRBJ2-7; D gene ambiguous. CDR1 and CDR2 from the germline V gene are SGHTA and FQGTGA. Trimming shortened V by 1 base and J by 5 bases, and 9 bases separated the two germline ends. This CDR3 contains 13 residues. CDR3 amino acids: CASSLNVENEQYF. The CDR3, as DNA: TGTGCCAGCAGCTTAAATGTTGAGAACGAGCAGTACTTC. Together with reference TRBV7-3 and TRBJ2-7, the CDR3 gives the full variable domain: GAGVSQTPSNKVTEKGKYVELRCDPISGHTALYWYRQSLGQGPEFLIYFQGTGAADDSGLPNDRFFAVRPEGSVSTLKIQRTERGDSAVYLCASSLNVENEQYFGPGTRLTVT.

The CDR3 is CASSLKTGGYGNTIYF. Written as DNA, the CDR3 is TGTGCCAGCAGCTTGAAGACAGGGGGCTATGGAAACACCATATATTTT. The chain uses TRBV5-6 and TRBJ1-3; TRBD1 matches 10 bases. J lost 3 bases, V lost 1 base, and 4 bases had no gene match. Germline assignment: CDR1 SGHDT and CDR2 YYEEEE. CDR3 length: 16 amino acids.

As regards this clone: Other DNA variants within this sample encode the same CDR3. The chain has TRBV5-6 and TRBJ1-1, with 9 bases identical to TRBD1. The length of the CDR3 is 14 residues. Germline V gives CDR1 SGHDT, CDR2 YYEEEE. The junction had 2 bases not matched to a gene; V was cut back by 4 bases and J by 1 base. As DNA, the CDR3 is TGTGCCAGCAGCCTACAGGGGGCGAACACTGAAGCTTTCTTT. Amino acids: CASSLQGANTEAFF.

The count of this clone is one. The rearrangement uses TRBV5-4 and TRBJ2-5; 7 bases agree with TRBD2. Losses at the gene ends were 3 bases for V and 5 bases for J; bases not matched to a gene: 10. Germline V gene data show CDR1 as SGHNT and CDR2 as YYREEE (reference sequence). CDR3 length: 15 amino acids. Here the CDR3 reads CASSSLAGVKETQYF. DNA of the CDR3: TGTGCCAGCAGCTCCCTGGCGGGAGTTAAGGAGACCCAGTACTTC.

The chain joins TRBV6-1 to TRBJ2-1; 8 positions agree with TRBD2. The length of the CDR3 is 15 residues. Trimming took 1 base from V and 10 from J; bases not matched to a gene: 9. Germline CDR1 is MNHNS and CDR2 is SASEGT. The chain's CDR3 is CASSEVPTSDGEQFF. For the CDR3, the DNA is TGTGCCAGCAGTGAAGTTCCGACTAGCGATGGGGAGCAGTTCTTC.

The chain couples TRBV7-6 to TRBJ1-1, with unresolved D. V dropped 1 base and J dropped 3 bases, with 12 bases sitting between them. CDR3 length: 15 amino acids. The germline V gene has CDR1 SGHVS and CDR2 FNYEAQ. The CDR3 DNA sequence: TGTGCCAGCAGCTTAGGGTCACGCGGGCACACTGAAGCTTTCTTT. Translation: CASSLGSRGHTEAFF.

As DNA, the CDR3 is TGTGCCAGCGAGCTTTGGACAGGGAACACTGAAGCTTTCTTT. This codes for CASELWTGNTEAFF. The chain joins TRBV6-1 to TRBJ1-1; TRBD1 matches 7 bases. This CDR3 has 14 residues. From germline, CDR1 is MNHNS and CDR2 SASEGT. J lost 1 base, V lost 8 bases, and 7 bases had no gene match.

CDR3 DNA sequence: TGCGCCAGCAGCGAGGCGGACAGTGGTAATTCACCCCTCCACTTT. Its protein is CASSEADSGNSPLHF. The chain carries TRBV5-1 and TRBJ1-6; tentative D call: TRBD1 (6 bases). Between the trimmed V and J ends, which lost 4 bases and 6 bases, there was a span of 14 bases. CDR3 length: 15 amino acids. Per germline, CDR1 SGHRS and CDR2 YFSETQ.

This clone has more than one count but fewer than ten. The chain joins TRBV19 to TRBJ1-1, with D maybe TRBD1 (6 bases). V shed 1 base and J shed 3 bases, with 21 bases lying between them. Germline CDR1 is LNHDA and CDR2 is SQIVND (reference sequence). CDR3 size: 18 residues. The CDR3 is CASSIVTQGSFYDTEAFF. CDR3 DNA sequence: TGTGCCAGTAGTATAGTAACACAGGGATCGTTCTATGACACTGAAGCTTTCTTT.

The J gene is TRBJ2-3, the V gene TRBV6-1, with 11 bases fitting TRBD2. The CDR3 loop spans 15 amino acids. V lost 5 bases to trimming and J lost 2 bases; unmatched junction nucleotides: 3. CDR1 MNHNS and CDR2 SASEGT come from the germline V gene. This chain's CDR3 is CASSLAGGPTDTQYF. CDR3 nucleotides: TGTGCCAGCAGTTTAGCGGGAGGGCCCACAGATACGCAGTATTTT.

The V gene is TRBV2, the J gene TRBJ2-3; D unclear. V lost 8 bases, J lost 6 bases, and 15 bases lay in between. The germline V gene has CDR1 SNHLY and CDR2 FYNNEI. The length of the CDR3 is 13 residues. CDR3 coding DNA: TGTGCCAGCGAGGAAGGCGACGGTGATACGCAGTATTTT. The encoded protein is CASEEGDGDTQYF.

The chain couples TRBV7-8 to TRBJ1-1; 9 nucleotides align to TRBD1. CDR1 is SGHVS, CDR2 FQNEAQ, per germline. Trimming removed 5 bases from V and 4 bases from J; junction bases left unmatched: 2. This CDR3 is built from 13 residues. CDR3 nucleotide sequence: TGTGCCAGCAGCAAGACAGGGGGCACTGAAGCTTTCTTT. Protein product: CASSKTGGTEAFF.

DNA for the CDR3: TGTGCCAGTAGTAGCTTGCGGGGGGGACAAACTTCCTCCTACGAGCAGTACTTC. Protein product: CASSSLRGGQTSSYEQYF. This chain joins TRBV19 and TRBJ2-7, with 9 bases matching TRBD2. J gave up 0 bases and V 4 bases, and 13 bases lay outside the gene matches. CDR3 length: 18 amino acids. The germline V gene has CDR1 LNHDA and CDR2 SQIVND (reference sequence).

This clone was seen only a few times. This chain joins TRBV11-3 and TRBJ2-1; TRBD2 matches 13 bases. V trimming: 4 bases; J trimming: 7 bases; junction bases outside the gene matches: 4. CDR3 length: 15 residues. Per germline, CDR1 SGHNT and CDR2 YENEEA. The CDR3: CASSSGLAGDNEQFF. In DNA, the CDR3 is TGTGCCAGCAGCTCTGGACTAGCGGGAGATAATGAGCAGTTCTTC.